The 20 T cell receptor beta chains given below trace back to one sample, sequenced in a study of cytomegalovirus exposure and HLA in healthy donors. PCR involved 60 Vbeta and 13 Jbeta primers. Measured with immunoSEQ multiplex PCR; TCRdb has only the in-frame clones, and not every one. The sample has about 140,000 clones, 80% to 85% seen once; the top ten hold 1% to 1.5%. The sample was PBMCs. These receptor sequences come from a male donor in good health and CMV-seropositive.

This clone appeared once. This chain joins TRBV5-6 and TRBJ2-7; D perhaps matches TRBD2 (7 bases). The germline V gene has CDR1 SGHDT and CDR2 YYEEEE. CDR3 length equals 16 residues. The ends were cut back, 2 bases at V and 4 bases at J, with 19 bases in the middle. The CDR3 DNA reads TGTGCCAGCAGCTTTTGGCGGGGGCAGCTATTATACGAGCAGTACTTC. It translates to CASSFWRGQLLYEQYF.

The V call is TRBV5-4, the J call TRBJ1-1, with 8 bases that match TRBD1. From germline, CDR1 is SGHNT and CDR2 YYREEE (reference sequence). The V segment lost 3 bases and the J segment 3 bases; nucleotides outside the gene matches: 7. This CDR3 is built from 15 residues. The CDR3 here is CASSYLDRGHTEAFF. The CDR3 DNA reads TGTGCCAGCAGCTACCTAGACAGGGGACACACTGAAGCTTTCTTT.

The gene calls are TRBV6-1 and TRBJ2-6, with D tentatively TRBD1 (6 bases). Between the trimmed V and J ends, which lost 8 bases and 0 bases, there was a span of 11 bases. The CDR3 sequence is 15 residues long. Germline V gene sequence: CDR1 MNHNS, CDR2 SASEGT. The CDR3 nucleotides are TGTGCCAGCGGGGTACAGGGCTCTGGGGCCAACGTCCTGACTTTC. It is translated as CASGVQGSGANVLTF.

The gene calls are TRBV10-2 and TRBJ2-1; TRBD2 matches at 8 bases. This CDR3 is built from 13 residues. Trimming removed 6 bases from V and 10 bases from J; junction bases left unmatched: 8. Germline V CDR1 and CDR2: WSHSY, SAAADI. As DNA, the CDR3 is TGCGCCAGCAGGTTCGGGGGGGGCGGGGAGCAGTTCTTC. Protein product: CASRFGGGGEQFF.

This rearrangement joins TRBV6-1 to TRBJ2-2; D gene uncertain. The V and J ends lost 5 bases and 3 bases respectively, with 7 bases between them. Germline CDR1 MNHNS, CDR2 SASEGT. The CDR3 consists of 13 residues. The CDR3 DNA follows: TGTGCCAGCAGTCTTGAGCACACCGGGGAGCTGTTTTTT. Translation: CASSLEHTGELFF.

This chain connects TRBV4-3 to TRBJ2-2; D possibly corresponds to TRBD2 (6 bases). V lost 0 bases and J lost 7, with 15 bases in between. The CDR3 length is 16 residues. Germline V lookup: CDR1 LGHNA, CDR2 YSLEER. The CDR3 nucleotides are TGCGCCAGCAGCCAAGACGGCGGGAATAGGGTCGGGGAGCTGTTTTTT. Amino acids: CASSQDGGNRVGELFF.

This chain links TRBV10-3 with TRBJ2-5; unclear D gene. The closer fit of TRBJ2-7 to the DNA end suggests the J call may be wrong. Germline lookup yields CDR1 ENHRY and CDR2 SYGVKD. The CDR3 covers 14 residues. The CDR3 DNA is TGTGCCATCAGTGAAGACAACAGCATCTACGAGCAGTACTTC. It yields the protein CAISEDNSIYEQYF.

This chain joins TRBV6-6 and TRBJ1-5; maybe TRBD1 (6 bases). Trimming removed 7 bases at V and 5 bases at J, with 12 bases between. The CDR3 runs 13 residues. The germline V gene encodes CDR1 MNHNY and CDR2 SVGAGI (reference sequence). The CDR3 coding sequence is TGTGCCAGCACCCCAGGGGCCGATCAGCCCCAGCATTTT. Protein: CASTPGADQPQHF.

This sequence joins TRBV28 and TRBJ1-4; the D is unclear. CDR3 length: 14 amino acids. Germline V gene sequence: CDR1 MDHEN, CDR2 SYDVKM. Trimming stripped 2 bases from V and 10 bases from J, with 14 bases between. CDR3 DNA: TGTGCCAGCAGTTTACCAAACCTGGGCACAAAACTGTTTTTT. It codes for CASSLPNLGTKLFF.

V gene TRBV29-1 combines with J gene TRBJ2-7, with a weak D call TRBD1 (6 bases). The CDR3 is 11 residues long. From germline, CDR1 is SQVTM and CDR2 ANQGSEA. The germline V and J ends were trimmed by 6 bases and 9 bases, with 15 bases remaining between them. For the CDR3, the DNA is TGCAGCGTCCTGGGTATGGACAGGCAGTACTTC. Residues: CSVLGMDRQYF.

The gene calls are TRBV10-2 and TRBJ2-7, with TRBD1 matching over 7 bases. V lost 3 bases, J lost 3 bases, and 14 bases stayed unmatched. Germline V gene sequence: CDR1 WSHSY, CDR2 SAAADI. The CDR3 has 17 residues. CDR3 DNA sequence: TGCGCCAGCAGTGATATACCCGGGACAGCGCTTTTCTACGAGCAGTACTTC. Residues: CASSDIPGTALFYEQYF.

This chain uses TRBV5-5 with TRBJ1-1; maybe TRBD1 (6 bases). Germline loops: CDR1 SGHKS, CDR2 YYEKEE (reference sequence). The ends were cut back, 6 bases at V and 5 bases at J, with 17 bases in the middle. The CDR3 has 14 residues. In DNA, the CDR3 is TGTGCCAGCACAGTTACGGGGGGCTGGACTGAAGCTTTCTTT. Its translation: CASTVTGGWTEAFF.

The chain carries TRBV13 and TRBJ2-7, with TRBD2 matching over 7 bases. Germline CDR1 PRHDT, CDR2 FYEKMQ (reference sequence). The CDR3 length is 15 residues. J gave up 0 bases and V 5 bases, and 7 bases lay outside the gene matches. CDR3 region: CASSPSGPSSYEQYF. The DNA of the CDR3 is TGTGCCAGCAGCCCTAGCGGACCCTCCTCCTACGAGCAGTACTTC.

The chain combines TRBV4-1 with TRBJ2-3, with a possible D match to TRBD1 (6 bases). CDR1 is MGHRA, CDR2 YSYEKL, per germline. The CDR3 runs 16 residues. The V end was cut by 2 bases, the J end by 0 bases, with 12 bases between. CDR3 protein: CASSQFTGLSTDTQYF. CDR3 nucleotides: TGCGCCAGCAGCCAATTTACAGGGTTGAGCACAGATACGCAGTATTTT.

As to this clone: Sequence at one end of the junction differs from germline and may be a read error. V usage is TRBV6-5 and J usage is TRBJ2-1, with 8 bases matching TRBD2. The germline CDR1 and CDR2 sequences are MNHEY and SVGAGI. The CDR3 totals 15 residues. CDR3 in DNA: TGTGCCAGCAATTACTCGGGGGGGCCCCACAATGAGCAGTTCTTC. It encodes CASNYSGGPHNEQFF.

The V and J genes are TRBV6-6 and TRBJ2-7; 10 bases map to TRBD1. Trimming removed 6 bases from V and 0 bases from J; junction bases left unmatched: 5. The CDR3 runs 15 residues. Germline V gene sequence: CDR1 MNHNY, CDR2 SVGAGI (reference sequence). CDR3: CASRKGTGDSYEQYF. In DNA, the CDR3 is TGTGCCAGCAGGAAAGGGACAGGGGACTCCTACGAGCAGTACTTC.

The V and J genes are TRBV6-5 and TRBJ2-5; 7 bases are shared with TRBD2. CDR1 and CDR2 from the germline V gene are MNHEY and SVGAGI. The CDR3 loop spans 13 amino acids. V lost 7 bases and J lost 5; bases outside the gene matches: 7. The CDR3 here is CASTGLGGETQYF. The DNA for the CDR3 is TGTGCCAGCACCGGCCTGGGGGGGGAGACCCAGTACTTC.

V and J are TRBV19 and TRBJ1-1, with D maybe TRBD1 (6 bases). V was clipped by 6 bases and J by 6 bases, with 14 bases between them. Germline assignment: CDR1 LNHDA and CDR2 SQIVND (reference sequence). CDR3 length equals 13 residues. The CDR3 sequence: CASRYRVLAEAFF. CDR3 sequence (DNA): TGTGCCAGTAGATACAGGGTCCTTGCTGAAGCTTTCTTT.

The chain links TRBV7-2 to TRBJ2-7; 14 positions match TRBD2. V shed 0 bases and J 5 bases; nucleotides not matched to a gene: 3. This CDR3 is built from 16 residues. Germline lookup yields CDR1 SGHTA and CDR2 FQGNSA. The CDR3, as DNA: TGTGCCAGCAGCTTAGCGACTAGCGGGAGGGCCAACGAGCAGTACTTC. This sequence encodes CASSLATSGRANEQYF. Filled out from reference TRBV7-2 and TRBJ2-7, the complete variable domain reads GAGVSQSPSNKVTEKGKDVELRCDPISGHTALYWYRQSLGQGLEFLIYFQGNSAPDKSGLPSDRFSAERTGGSVSTLTIQRTQQEDSAVYLCASSLATSGRANEQYFGPGTRLTVT.

This sequence joins TRBV28 and TRBJ1-1; TRBD1 aligns across 7 bases. The CDR3 spans 17 residues. Germline lookup yields CDR1 MDHEN and CDR2 SYDVKM. V was clipped by 5 bases and J by 4 bases; unmatched bases: 16. The CDR3: CASSALLRQGRSTEAFF. Here the CDR3 DNA reads TGTGCCAGCAGTGCCCTTCTGCGACAGGGACGATCCACTGAAGCTTTCTTT.